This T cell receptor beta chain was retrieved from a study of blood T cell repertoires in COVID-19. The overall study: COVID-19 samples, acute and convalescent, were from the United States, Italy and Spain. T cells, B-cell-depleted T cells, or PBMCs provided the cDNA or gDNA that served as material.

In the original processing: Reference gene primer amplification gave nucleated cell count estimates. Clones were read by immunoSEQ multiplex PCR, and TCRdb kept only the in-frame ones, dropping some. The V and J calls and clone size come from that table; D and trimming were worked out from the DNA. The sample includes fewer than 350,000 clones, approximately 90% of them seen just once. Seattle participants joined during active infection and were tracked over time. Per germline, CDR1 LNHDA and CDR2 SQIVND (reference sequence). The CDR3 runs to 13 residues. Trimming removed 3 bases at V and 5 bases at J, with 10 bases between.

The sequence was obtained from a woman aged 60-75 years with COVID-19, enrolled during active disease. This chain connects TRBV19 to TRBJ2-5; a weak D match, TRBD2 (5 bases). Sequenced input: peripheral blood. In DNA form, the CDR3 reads TGTGCCAGTAGTATTGAGCGGATGGAGACCCAGTACTTC. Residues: CASSIERMETQYF.